Detailed here is one T cell receptor beta chain. Its target is unknown. This record comes from a study of T cell responses to AZD1222 COVID-19 vaccine. Study-level results: Sampling captured repertoires only after the peak T cell response. Epitopes outside B.1.351 and B.1.1.7 mutated regions reportedly drew nearly half of spike TCRs. Two AZD1222 administrations were followed by greater Spike-specific TCR breadth and depth.

The V and J ends lost 3 bases and 0 bases, in that order; junction bases with no gene match: 6. CDR1 and CDR2 (germline): SGDLS, YYNGEE. This CDR3 is 16 amino acids long. The table came from immunoSEQ multiplex PCR; TCRdb's copy has only in-frame clones and leaves some out. The repertoire holds about 110,000 clones, with around 90% as singletons. The J gene is TRBJ2-3, the V gene TRBV9; 8 bases fit TRBD2. The receptor was isolated from an adult in good health. The source was peripheral blood, collected on day 0 of AZD1222 vaccination. The CDR3 loop reads CASSAHGGASTDTQYF. The CDR3 DNA is TGTGCCAGCAGCGCACACGGGGGGGCTAGCACAGATACGCAGTATTTT.